The 18 T cell receptor beta chains reported below all come from one sample, sequenced in a study of human T cells and chemical hapten exposure. Using its own MiXCR run on the RACE reads, TCRdb lists one record per CDR3 protein. The table shows 75,000 to 95,000 distinct CDR3 sequences, with 12% occurring only once. Described time point: patch test 1, 2 weeks after DPC sensitization. Regarding treatment: therapeutic diphenylcyclopropenone sensitization with weekly scalp DPC. The sequenced sample was whole blood, obtained in connection with sensitization to the hapten diphenylcyclopropenone (DPC). These receptors were collected from a woman in her sixties with alopecia areata. Some clones in this sample may be carry-over from other donors' samples.

This clonotype came up many times. This rearrangement joins TRBV15 to TRBJ1-5, with 8 bases matching TRBD1. V was pared by 8 bases and J by 5 bases, with 5 bases of the junction left unmatched. Germline lookup yields CDR1 LNHNV and CDR2 YYDKDF (reference sequence). The CDR3 contains 13 residues. The CDR3 DNA follows: TGTGCCACCTCCCAACAGGGGGATCAGCCCCAGCATTTT. It is translated as CATSQQGDQPQHF.

This clonotype has at least ten counts. The chain combines TRBV19 with TRBJ1-2; no reliable D call. V was clipped by 3 bases and J by 3 bases, with 11 bases between them. Germline assignment: CDR1 LNHDA and CDR2 SQIVND (reference sequence). The CDR3 is 14 amino acids. Here the CDR3 reads CASSIAPADYGYTF. The CDR3 DNA reads TGTGCCAGTAGTATTGCCCCGGCGGACTATGGCTACACCTTC.

On this clonotype itself: A much larger clone lies a single base off, so this may be a read error. The CDR3 loop reads CASSQDTGGQGPSHF. CDR3 DNA: TGTGCCAGCAGCCAAGATACAGGGGGACAGGGCCCTTCCCATTTT. The J gene is TRBJ1-4, the V gene TRBV4-2; TRBD1 agrees at 9 bases. Germline V CDR1 and CDR2: LGHNA, YNFKEQ. This CDR3 is built from 15 residues.

The J gene is TRBJ2-3, the V gene TRBV12-3 or TRBV12-4; D is perhaps TRBD1 (5 bases). The CDR3 is made up of 14 amino acids. V lost 6 bases and J lost 3, with 13 bases in between. Here the CDR3 reads CASRQAGRTDTQYF. The CDR3 bases are TGTGCCAGCAGACAGGCAGGCCGAACAGATACGCAGTATTTT.

The table lists this clonotype with many counts. The chain recombines TRBV7-3 with TRBJ2-3, with 8 bases matching TRBD2. Per germline, CDR1 SGHTA and CDR2 FQGTGA. V lost 3 bases to trimming and J lost 1 base; unmatched junction nucleotides: 6. The CDR3 extends over 16 amino acids. CDR3 loop: CASSFSYGGGTDTQYF. The CDR3 region has the DNA TGTGCCAGCAGCTTCTCCTACGGGGGGGGCACAGATACGCAGTATTTT.

There are many counts of this clonotype. The chain has TRBV24-1 and TRBJ2-2, with D tentatively TRBD1 (7 bases). V was trimmed by 3 bases and J by 3 bases, leaving 22 bases between them. The CDR3 loop spans 19 amino acids. Germline V gene data show CDR1 as KGHDR and CDR2 as SFDVKD. The CDR3 bases are TGTGCCACCAGTGATCCCCGATGGGGCAGGGGGGACGACACCGGGGAGCTGTTTTTT. Translated: CATSDPRWGRGDDTGELFF.

This clonotype turned up a few times. The V and J genes are TRBV7-6 and TRBJ1-1; tentative D call: TRBD1 (6 bases). Trimming took off 3 bases at V and 5 bases at J, with 13 bases between the two ends. Germline CDR1 SGHVS, CDR2 FNYEAQ. CDR3 size: 14 residues. CDR3: CASSLLGASTEAFF. CDR3 bases: TGTGCCAGCAGCTTGTTGGGGGCGAGTACTGAAGCTTTCTTT.

The chain combines TRBV12-3 or TRBV12-4 with TRBJ1-1; D remains ambiguous. V lost 3 bases and J lost 1, with 9 bases in between. The CDR3 extends over 14 amino acids. DNA for the CDR3: TGTGCCAGCAGTTTTGGGGAGGCGAACACTGAAGCTTTCTTT. It translates to CASSFGEANTEAFF.

Ten or more counts support this clonotype. The chain combines TRBV29-1 with TRBJ1-2, with 7 bases identical to TRBD1. Per germline, CDR1 SQVTM and CDR2 ANQGSEA. After removal of 3 bases from V and 0 bases from J, the junction contained 1 base not matched to a gene. The CDR3 totals 13 residues. The CDR3 nucleotides read TGCAGCGTTGAGGGGACAGCTAACTATGGCTACACCTTC. This codes for CSVEGTANYGYTF.

This clonotype appeared many times. The chain joins TRBV3-1 to TRBJ2-2; D gene ambiguous. This CDR3 region has 15 residues. Trimming removed 1 base from V and 6 bases from J, with 12 bases in between. CDR1 and CDR2 from the germline V gene are LGHDT and YNNKEL (reference sequence). The CDR3 region has the DNA TGTGCCAGCAGCCAAGGCCCGATGGTGGCCGGGGAGCTGTTTTTT. It is translated as CASSQGPMVAGELFF.

This clonotype was seen at least ten times. V gene TRBV2 combines with J gene TRBJ2-3, with D possibly TRBD2 on 7 matching bases. V was cut by 5 bases and J by 2 bases, with 23 bases left in between. Per germline, CDR1 SNHLY and CDR2 FYNNEI. This CDR3 has 18 residues. The CDR3 is CASSPDGGLADNTDTQYF. Written as DNA, the CDR3 is TGTGCCAGCAGTCCAGACGGGGGGCTAGCGGACAACACAGATACGCAGTATTTT.

This clonotype was seen many times. The chain has TRBV28 and TRBJ2-5; D gene unclear. This CDR3 comprises 13 residues. Deletions cut 6 bases from V and 1 base from J, with 9 bases between. In germline, CDR1 is MDHEN, CDR2 SYDVKM. The CDR3 bases are TGTGCCAGCAGCACCCAGCTCCAAGAGACCCAGTACTTC. It specifies CASSTQLQETQYF.

The chain couples TRBV20-1 to TRBJ1-2; 9 bases map to TRBD1. The CDR3 consists of 13 residues. V shed 6 bases, J shed 4 bases, and the junction held 6 bases outside the gene matches. CDR1 and CDR2 from the germline V gene are DFQATT and SNEGSKA (reference sequence). The CDR3 sequence is CSAITGGSYGYTF. CDR3 bases: TGCAGTGCGATCACAGGGGGCAGCTATGGCTACACCTTC.

This clonotype was recorded at least ten times. The chain carries TRBV6-2 or TRBV6-3 and TRBJ1-1; D is unclear. The length of the CDR3 is 13 residues. The germline gives CDR1 MNHEY, CDR2 SVGEGT. V lost 6 bases, J lost 7 bases, and 15 bases lay in between. The CDR3 protein is CASSRHRLIEAFF. The CDR3 DNA reads as TGTGCCAGCAGCCGACACCGACTGATTGAAGCTTTCTTT.

This clonotype was recorded at least ten times. J is TRBJ1-1 and V is TRBV18, with 9 bases aligning to TRBD1. V trimming: 4 bases; J trimming: 6 bases; junction bases outside the gene matches: 6. Germline loops: CDR1 KGHSH, CDR2 LQKENI. The CDR3 is made up of 14 amino acids. The CDR3 region is CASSLGQGRAEAFF. In DNA form, the CDR3 reads TGTGCCAGCTCACTGGGACAGGGAAGGGCTGAAGCTTTCTTT.

The table lists this clonotype with a few counts. The chain uses TRBV20-1 and TRBJ2-3; 8 bases are a match to TRBD1. The germline gives CDR1 DFQATT, CDR2 SNEGSKA (reference sequence). V shed 0 bases, J shed 0 bases, and the junction held 11 bases outside the gene matches. The CDR3 spans 18 residues. CDR3 DNA sequence: TGCAGTGCTAGAGATGAACTTGGGACAGGCCCTAGCACAGATACGCAGTATTTT. It translates to CSARDELGTGPSTDTQYF.

The table lists this clonotype with a few counts. The chain uses TRBV30 and TRBJ1-2; D uncertain. The CDR3 extends over 11 amino acids. From germline, CDR1 is GTSNPN and CDR2 SVGIG (reference sequence). The V gene lost 2 bases and the J gene lost 4 bases, with 5 bases spanning the gap. As DNA, the CDR3 is TGTGCCTGGAGTACGGGCTATGGCTACACCTTC. Translating gives CAWSTGYGYTF.

The J gene is TRBJ2-7, the V gene TRBV5-1, with TRBD2 as a possible D gene (6 bases). CDR1 is SGHRS and CDR2 is YFSETQ in the germline V gene. Trimming took 1 base from V and 2 from J, leaving 13 bases between them. The CDR3 spans 15 residues. The CDR3 reads CASSLSITGAYEQYF. The CDR3 bases are TGCGCCAGCAGCTTGAGTATTACGGGGGCCTACGAGCAGTACTTC.